One and the same sample provided the 3 T cell receptor beta chains below, sequenced in a study of blood T cell repertoires in COVID-19. TCRdb keeps only in-frame clones here, not all; method: immunoSEQ multiplex PCR. The sample lists about 410,000 clones; 90% were seen once. The sequenced sample consisted of PBMCs or T cells enriched from blood (not recorded which). The receptors shown here come from a man aged 18 to 30 who had recovered from COVID-19.

The chain joins TRBV7-9 to TRBJ1-1, with 9 bases lining up with TRBD1. The CDR3 loop spans 14 amino acids. Trimming at V came to 5 bases and at J to 7 bases, leaving 8 bases not matched to a gene. Germline CDR1 and CDR2: SEHNR and FQNEAQ (reference sequence). This CDR3 is CASSPMGQGGEAFF. The CDR3 DNA sequence: TGTGCCAGCAGCCCTATGGGACAGGGTGGTGAAGCTTTCTTT.

This clone turned up a few times. V gene TRBV28 combines with J gene TRBJ2-2; the match to TRBD1 covers 7 bases. The CDR3 consists of 14 residues. CDR1 and CDR2 (germline): MDHEN, SYDVKM. The V segment lost 2 bases and the J segment 10 bases; nucleotides outside the gene matches: 7. The CDR3, as DNA: TGTGCCAGCAGTTTACAGACAGGGAGAATGGAGCTGTTTTTT. Its protein product is CASSLQTGRMELFF.

The chain uses TRBV12-5 and TRBJ1-1; D is unclear. The germline V and J ends were trimmed by 6 bases and 3 bases, with 8 bases remaining between them. The CDR3 has 12 amino acids. The V gene's germline CDR1 is LGHNT and CDR2 FRNRAP. The CDR3 is CASGHGDTEAFF. CDR3 in DNA: TGTGCTAGTGGCCACGGGGACACTGAAGCTTTCTTT.